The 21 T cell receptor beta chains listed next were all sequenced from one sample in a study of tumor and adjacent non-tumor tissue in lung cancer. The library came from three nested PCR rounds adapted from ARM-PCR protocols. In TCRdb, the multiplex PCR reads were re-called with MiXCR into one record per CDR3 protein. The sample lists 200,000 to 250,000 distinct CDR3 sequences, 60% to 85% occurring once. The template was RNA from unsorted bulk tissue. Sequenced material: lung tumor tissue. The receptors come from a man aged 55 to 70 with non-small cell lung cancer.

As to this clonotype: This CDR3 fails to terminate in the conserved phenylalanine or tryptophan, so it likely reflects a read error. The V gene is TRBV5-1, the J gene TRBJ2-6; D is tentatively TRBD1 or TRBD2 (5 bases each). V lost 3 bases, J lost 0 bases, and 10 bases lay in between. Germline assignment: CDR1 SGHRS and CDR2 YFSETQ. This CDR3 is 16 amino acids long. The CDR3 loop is CASSWGTTSGANVLTL. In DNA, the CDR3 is TGCGCCAGCAGCTGGGGGACCACCTCTGGGGCCAACGTCCTGACTTTA.

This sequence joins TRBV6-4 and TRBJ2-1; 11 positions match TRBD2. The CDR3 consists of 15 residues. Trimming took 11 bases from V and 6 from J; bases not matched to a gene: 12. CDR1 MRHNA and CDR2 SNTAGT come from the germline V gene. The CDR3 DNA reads TGTGCCGGATGTGAGTCTAGCGGGGGGATCAATGAGCAGTTCTTC. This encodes CAGCESSGGINEQFF.

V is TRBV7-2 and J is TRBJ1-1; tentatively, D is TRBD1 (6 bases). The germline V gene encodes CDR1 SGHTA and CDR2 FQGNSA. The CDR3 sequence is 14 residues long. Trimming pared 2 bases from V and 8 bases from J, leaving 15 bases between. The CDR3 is CASSLRQENAEAFF. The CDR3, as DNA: TGTGCCAGCAGCTTACGACAGGAGAACGCAGAAGCTTTCTTT.

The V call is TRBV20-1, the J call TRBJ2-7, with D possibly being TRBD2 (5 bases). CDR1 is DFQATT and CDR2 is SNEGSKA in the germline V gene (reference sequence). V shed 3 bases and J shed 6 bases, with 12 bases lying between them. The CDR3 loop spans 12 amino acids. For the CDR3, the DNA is TGCAGTGCTAGGACTACAGTGTTCGAGCAGTACTTC. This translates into CSARTTVFEQYF.

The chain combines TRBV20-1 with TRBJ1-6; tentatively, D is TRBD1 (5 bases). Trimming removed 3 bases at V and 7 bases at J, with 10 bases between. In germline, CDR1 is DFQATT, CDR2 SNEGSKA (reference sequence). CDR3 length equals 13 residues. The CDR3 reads CSASQGRNSPLHF. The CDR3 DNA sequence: TGCAGTGCTAGTCAGGGCCGAAATTCACCCCTCCACTTT.

The CDR3 nucleotides read TGCGCCAGCAGCTTGGCCGCTAGCGGGAGGGCTATTGAGCAGTTCTTC. It codes for CASSLAASGRAIEQFF. V and J are TRBV5-1 and TRBJ2-1; 12 positions agree with TRBD2. The V gene end was trimmed by 0 bases and the J gene end by 9 bases; junction bases not matched to a gene: 7. The CDR3 sequence is 16 residues long. Germline assignment: CDR1 SGHRS and CDR2 YFSETQ.

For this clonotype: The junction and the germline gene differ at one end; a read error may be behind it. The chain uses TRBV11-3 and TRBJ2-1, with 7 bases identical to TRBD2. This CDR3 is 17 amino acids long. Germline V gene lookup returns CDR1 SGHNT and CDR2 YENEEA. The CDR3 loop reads CASSLEWTRSGFGEQFF. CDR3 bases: TGTGCCAGCAGTTTAGAATGGACCCGTAGCGGGTTCGGTGAGCAGTTCTTC.

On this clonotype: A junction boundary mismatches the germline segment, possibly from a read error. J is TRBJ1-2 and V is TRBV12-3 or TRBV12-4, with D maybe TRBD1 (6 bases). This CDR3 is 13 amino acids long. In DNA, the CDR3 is TGTGCCAGCAGAGGACAGAGAATCTATGGCTACACCTTT. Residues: CASRGQRIYGYTF.

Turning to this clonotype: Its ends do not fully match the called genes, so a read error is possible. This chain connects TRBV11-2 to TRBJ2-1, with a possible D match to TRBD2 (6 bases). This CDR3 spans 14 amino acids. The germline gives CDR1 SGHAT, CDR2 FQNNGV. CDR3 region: CASSSSVGYNEQFF. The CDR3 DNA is TGTGCCAGCAGCTCTAGCGTGGGATACAATGAGCAGTTTTTC.

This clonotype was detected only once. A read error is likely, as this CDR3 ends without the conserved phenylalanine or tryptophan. CDR3: CASRLPVSSYNEQFY. The CDR3 DNA reads TGTGCCAGCCGCTTACCCGTCAGCTCCTACAATGAGCAGTTCTAC. The V call is TRBV11-3, the J call TRBJ2-1, with D unclear. From germline, CDR1 is SGHNT and CDR2 YENEEA. This CDR3 region has 15 residues.

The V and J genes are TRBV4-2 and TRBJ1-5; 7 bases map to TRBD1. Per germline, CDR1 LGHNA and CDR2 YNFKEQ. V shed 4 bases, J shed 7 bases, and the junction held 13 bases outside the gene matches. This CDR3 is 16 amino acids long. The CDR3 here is CASSRDWQGVKQPQHF. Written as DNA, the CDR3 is TGTGCCAGCAGCCGAGATTGGCAGGGGGTAAAACAGCCCCAGCATTTT.

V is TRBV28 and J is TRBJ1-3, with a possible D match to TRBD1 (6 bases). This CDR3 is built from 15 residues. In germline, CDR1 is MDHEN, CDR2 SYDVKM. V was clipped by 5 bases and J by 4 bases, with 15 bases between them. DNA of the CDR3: TGTGCCAGCAGTCTCGGGATGGGGGCAGGAAACACCATATATTTT. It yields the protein CASSLGMGAGNTIYF.

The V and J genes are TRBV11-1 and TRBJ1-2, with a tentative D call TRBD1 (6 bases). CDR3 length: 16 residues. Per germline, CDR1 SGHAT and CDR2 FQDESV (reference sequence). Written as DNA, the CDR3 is TGTGATAGCAGCTTGGACATGGTCGACAGGAGCTATGGCTACACCTTC. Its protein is CDSSLDMVDRSYGYTF.

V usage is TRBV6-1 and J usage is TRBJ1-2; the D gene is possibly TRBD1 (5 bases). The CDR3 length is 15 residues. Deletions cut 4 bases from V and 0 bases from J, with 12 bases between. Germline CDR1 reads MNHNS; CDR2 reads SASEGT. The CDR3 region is CASSGYRSSNYGYTF. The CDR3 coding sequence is TGTGCCAGCAGTGGATACAGGTCCTCTAACTATGGCTACACCTTC.

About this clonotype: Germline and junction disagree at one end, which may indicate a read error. The DNA for the CDR3 is TGTACCAGCAGCCAAGGGACCGGGACAGCTGGGGCCAACGTCCTGACATTC. Residues: CTSSQGTGTAGANVLTF. V is TRBV4-2 and J is TRBJ2-6; TRBD1 matches at 7 bases. Germline assignment: CDR1 LGHNA and CDR2 YNFKEQ. This CDR3 is 17 amino acids long.

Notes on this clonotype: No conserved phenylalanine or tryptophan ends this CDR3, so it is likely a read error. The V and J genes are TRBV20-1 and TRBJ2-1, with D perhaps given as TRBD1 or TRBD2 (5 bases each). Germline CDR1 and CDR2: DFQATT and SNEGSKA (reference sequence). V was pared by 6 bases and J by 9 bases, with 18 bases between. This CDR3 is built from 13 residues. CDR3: CSAISVMGREQFL. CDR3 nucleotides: TGCAGTGCCATTAGCGTGATGGGACGTGAGCAGTTCTTG.

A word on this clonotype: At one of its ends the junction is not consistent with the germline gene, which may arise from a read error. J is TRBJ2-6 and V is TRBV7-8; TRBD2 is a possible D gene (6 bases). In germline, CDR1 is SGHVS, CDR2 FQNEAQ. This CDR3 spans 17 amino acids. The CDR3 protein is CVSNLLAGFSGANVLTF. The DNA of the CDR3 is TGTGTCAGCAACTTACTGGCGGGGTTCTCTGGGGCCAACGTCCTGACTTTC. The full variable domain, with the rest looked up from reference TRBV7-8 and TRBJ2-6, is GAGVSQSPRYKVAKRGQDVALRCDPISGHVSLFWYQQALGQGPEFLTYFQNEAQLDKSGLPSDRFFAERPEGSVSTLKIQRTQQEDSAVYLCVSNLLAGFSGANVLTFGAGSRLTVL.

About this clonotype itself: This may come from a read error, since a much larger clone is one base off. The CDR3 protein is CASSYLAGLSYEQYF. The CDR3, as DNA: TGTGCCAGCAGTTACCTAGCGGGACTTTCTTACGAGCAGTACTTC. The rearrangement links TRBV6-5 to TRBJ2-7; 9 positions agree with TRBD2. The CDR3 loop spans 15 amino acids. The germline V gene encodes CDR1 MNHEY and CDR2 SVGAGI. With 2 bases clipped from V and 4 bases from J, the junction kept 6 bases outside the gene matches.

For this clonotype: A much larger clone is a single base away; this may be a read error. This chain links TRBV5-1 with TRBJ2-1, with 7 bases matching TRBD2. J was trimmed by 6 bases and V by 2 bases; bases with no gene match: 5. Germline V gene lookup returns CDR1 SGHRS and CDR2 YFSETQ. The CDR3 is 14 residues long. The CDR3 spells CASSLLAWANEQFF. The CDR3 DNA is TGCGCCAGCAGCTTACTAGCGTGGGCCAATGAGCAGTTCTTC.

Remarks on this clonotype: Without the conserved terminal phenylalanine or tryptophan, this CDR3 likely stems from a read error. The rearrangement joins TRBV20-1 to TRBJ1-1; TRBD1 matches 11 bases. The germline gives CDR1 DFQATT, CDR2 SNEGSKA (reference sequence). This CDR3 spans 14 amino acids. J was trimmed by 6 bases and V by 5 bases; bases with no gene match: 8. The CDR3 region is CSAWTGGYRAEAFY. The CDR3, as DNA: TGCAGTGCTTGGACAGGGGGCTACAGGGCTGAAGCTTTCTAT.

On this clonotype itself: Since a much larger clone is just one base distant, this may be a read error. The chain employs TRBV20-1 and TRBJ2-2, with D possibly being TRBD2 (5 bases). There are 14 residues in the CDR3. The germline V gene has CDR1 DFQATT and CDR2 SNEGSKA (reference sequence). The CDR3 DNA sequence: TGCAGTACTAGAGATATACTTCGGACCGGGGAGCTGTTTTTT. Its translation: CSTRDILRTGELFF.